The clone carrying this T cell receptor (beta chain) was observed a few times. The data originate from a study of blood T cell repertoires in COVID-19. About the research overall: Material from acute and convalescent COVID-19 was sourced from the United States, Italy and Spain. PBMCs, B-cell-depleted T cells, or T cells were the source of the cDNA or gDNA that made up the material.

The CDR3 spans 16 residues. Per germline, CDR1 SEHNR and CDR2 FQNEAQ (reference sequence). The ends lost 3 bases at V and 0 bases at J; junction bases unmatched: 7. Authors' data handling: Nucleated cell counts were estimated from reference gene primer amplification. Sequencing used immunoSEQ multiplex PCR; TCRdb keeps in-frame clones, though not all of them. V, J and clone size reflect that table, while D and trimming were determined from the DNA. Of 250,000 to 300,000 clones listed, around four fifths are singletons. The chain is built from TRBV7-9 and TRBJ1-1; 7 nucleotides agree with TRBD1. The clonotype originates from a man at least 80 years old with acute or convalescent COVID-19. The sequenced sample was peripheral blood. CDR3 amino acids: CASSFRGAGMNTEAFF. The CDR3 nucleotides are TGTGCCAGCAGCTTCAGGGGGGCGGGCATGAACACTGAAGCTTTCTTT.